The sequence of this TCR beta chain was determined in a study of cytomegalovirus exposure and HLA in healthy donors. Use of 60 Vbeta and 13 Jbeta primers characterized the PCR. Generated by immunoSEQ multiplex PCR, the TCRdb table keeps only in-frame clones and is missing some. This sample's table reports more than 110,000 clones. Study-level points and caveats: There was a cluster of highly shared sequence variants that was likely a sequencing artifact. Despite most TCR sequences being rare, some public TCRs occurred in many donors. Later analysis reportedly placed an Asian-associated ancestry cluster below the approximately 730-donor mean in N-insertions. In a later analysis, V- and J-gene trimming of beta chains associated with a DCLRE1C missense variant, replicated independently.

As concerns this clone: Its antigen is undetermined.

The source material was PBMCs. This sequence originates from a man aged 35-49 years in good health and CMV-seronegative.

The CDR3 sequence: CASRGGTGVVNTGELFF. The CDR3 nucleotides are TGTGCCAGCAGGGGGGGGACAGGGGTGGTGAACACCGGGGAGCTGTTTTTT. The V and J genes are TRBV27 and TRBJ2-2, with 10 bases identical to TRBD1. Trimming at V came to 6 bases and at J to 1 base, leaving 8 bases not matched to a gene. CDR3 length equals 17 residues. Looked up from germline, CDR1 is MNHEY and CDR2 is SMNVEV (reference sequence).